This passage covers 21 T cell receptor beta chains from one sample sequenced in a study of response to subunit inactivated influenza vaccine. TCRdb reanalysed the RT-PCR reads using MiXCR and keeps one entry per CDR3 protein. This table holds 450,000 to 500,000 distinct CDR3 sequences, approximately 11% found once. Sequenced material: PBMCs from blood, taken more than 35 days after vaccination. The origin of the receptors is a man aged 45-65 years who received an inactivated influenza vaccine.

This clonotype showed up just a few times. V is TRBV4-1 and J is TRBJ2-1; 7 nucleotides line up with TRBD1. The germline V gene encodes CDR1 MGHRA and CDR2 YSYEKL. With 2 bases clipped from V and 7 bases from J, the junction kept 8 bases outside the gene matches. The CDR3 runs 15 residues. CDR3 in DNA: TGCGCCAGCAGCCAACCGACAGGGAGAGGGAATGAGCAGTTCTTC. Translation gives CASSQPTGRGNEQFF.

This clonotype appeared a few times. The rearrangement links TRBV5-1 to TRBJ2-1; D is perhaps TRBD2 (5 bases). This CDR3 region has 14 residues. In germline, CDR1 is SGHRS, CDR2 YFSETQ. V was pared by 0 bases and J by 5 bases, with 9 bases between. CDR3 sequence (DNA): TGCGCCAGCAGCTTGGAACTAGTAAACAATGAGCAGTTCTTC. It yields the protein CASSLELVNNEQFF.

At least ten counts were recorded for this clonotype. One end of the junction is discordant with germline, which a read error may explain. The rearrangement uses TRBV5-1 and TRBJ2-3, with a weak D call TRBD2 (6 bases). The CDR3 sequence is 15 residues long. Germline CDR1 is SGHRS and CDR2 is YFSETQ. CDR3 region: CASSLVGGSTDTQYF. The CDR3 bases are TGTGCCAGCAGCTTAGTGGGGGGAAGCACAGATACGCAGTATTTT.

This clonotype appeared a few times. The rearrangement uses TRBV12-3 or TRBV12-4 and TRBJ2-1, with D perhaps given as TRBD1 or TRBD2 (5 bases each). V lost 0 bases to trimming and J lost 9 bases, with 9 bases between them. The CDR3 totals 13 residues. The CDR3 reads CASSLAIGTEQFF. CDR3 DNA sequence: TGTGCCAGCAGTTTAGCGATCGGGACTGAGCAGTTCTTC.

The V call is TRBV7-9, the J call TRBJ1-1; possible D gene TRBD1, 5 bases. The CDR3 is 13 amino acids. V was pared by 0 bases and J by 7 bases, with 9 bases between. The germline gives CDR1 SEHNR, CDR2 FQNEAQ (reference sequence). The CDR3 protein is CASSLAGRGEAFF. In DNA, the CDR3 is TGTGCCAGCAGCTTAGCAGGGAGGGGTGAAGCTTTCTTT.

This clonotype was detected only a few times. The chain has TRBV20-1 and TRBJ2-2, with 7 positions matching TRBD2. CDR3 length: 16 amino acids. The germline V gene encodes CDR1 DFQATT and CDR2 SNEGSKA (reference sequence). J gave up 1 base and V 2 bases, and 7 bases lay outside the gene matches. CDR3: CSARPREEGNTGELFF. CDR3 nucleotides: TGCAGTGCTAGACCCCGGGAGGAGGGGAACACCGGGGAGCTGTTTTTT.

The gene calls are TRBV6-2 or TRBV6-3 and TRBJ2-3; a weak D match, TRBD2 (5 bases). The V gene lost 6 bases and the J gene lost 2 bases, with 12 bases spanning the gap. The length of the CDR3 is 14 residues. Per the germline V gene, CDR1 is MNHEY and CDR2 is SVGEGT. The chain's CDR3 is CASRLLGVTDTQYF. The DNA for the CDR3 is TGTGCCAGCAGACTGCTGGGAGTCACAGATACGCAGTATTTT.

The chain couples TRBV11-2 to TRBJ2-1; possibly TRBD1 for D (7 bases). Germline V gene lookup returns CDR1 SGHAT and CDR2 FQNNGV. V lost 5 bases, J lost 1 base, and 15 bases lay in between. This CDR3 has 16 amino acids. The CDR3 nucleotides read TGTGCCAGCAGCCCGAGGAGGGGGCGATCCTACAATGAGCAGTTCTTC. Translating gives CASSPRRGRSYNEQFF.

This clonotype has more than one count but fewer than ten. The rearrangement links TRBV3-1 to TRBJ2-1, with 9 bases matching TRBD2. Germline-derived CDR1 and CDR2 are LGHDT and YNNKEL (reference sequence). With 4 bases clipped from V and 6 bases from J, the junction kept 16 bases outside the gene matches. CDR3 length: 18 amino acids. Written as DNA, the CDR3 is TGTGCCAGCAGCCCCTTCGGAGGTGGCCTAGCGGGATCCAATGAGCAGTTCTTC. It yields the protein CASSPFGGGLAGSNEQFF.

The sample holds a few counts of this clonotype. CDR3 bases: TGTGCCATCAGGCTCGGCGGACACAGCACAGATACGCAGTATTTT. Its translation is CAIRLGGHSTDTQYF. The chain uses TRBV12-3 or TRBV12-4 and TRBJ2-3; tentatively, D is TRBD1 (5 bases). The CDR3 consists of 15 residues. Trimming took off 10 bases at V and 0 bases at J, with 17 bases between the two ends.

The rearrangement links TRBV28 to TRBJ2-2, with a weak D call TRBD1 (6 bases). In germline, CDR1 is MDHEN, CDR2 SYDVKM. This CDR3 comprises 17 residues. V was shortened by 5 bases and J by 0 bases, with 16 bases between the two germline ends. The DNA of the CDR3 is TGTGCCAGCAGTCTGGACAGCTTATATACGAACACCGGGGAGCTGTTTTTT. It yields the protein CASSLDSLYTNTGELFF.

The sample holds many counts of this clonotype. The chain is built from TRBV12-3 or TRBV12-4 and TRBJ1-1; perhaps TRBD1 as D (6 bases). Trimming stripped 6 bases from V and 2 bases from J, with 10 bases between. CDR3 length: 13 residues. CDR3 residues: CASRQGFNTEAFF. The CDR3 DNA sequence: TGTGCCAGCAGACAGGGTTTTAACACTGAAGCTTTCTTT.

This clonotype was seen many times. CDR3 sequence (DNA): TGTGCCAGCAGCTATGGCCCCTACGAGCAGTACTTC. It translates to CASSYGPYEQYF. The genes are TRBV7-6 and TRBJ2-7; D is unclear. Germline V gene data show CDR1 as SGHVS and CDR2 as FNYEAQ. The CDR3 totals 12 residues. The V end was cut by 4 bases, the J end by 2 bases, with 6 bases between.

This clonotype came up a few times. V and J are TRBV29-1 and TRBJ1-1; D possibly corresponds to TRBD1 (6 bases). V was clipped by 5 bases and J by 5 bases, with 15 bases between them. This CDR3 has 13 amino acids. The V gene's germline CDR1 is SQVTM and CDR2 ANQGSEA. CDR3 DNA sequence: TGCAGCGTTACAGGGTTAAGTTGGACTGAAGCTTTCTTT. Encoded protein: CSVTGLSWTEAFF.

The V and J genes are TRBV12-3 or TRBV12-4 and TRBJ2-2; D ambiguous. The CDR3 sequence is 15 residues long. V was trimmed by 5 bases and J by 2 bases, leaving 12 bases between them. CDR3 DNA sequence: TGTGCCAGCAGTCTAATGGCCGGTAACACCGGGGAGCTGTTTTTT. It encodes CASSLMAGNTGELFF.

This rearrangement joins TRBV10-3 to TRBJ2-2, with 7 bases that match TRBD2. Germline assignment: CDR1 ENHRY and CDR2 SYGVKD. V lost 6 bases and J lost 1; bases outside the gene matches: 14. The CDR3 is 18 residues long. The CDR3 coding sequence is TGTGCCATCAGGGGTGATGCGGGAGATCCATTGAACACCGGGGAGCTGTTTTTT. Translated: CAIRGDAGDPLNTGELFF.

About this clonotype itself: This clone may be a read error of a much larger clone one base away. CDR3 region: CASSSPGQGSYEQHF. Written as DNA, the CDR3 is TGTGCCAGCAGTTCACCCGGCCAAGGTTCCTACGAGCAGCACTTC. The chain links TRBV12-3 or TRBV12-4 to TRBJ2-7; no clear D. CDR3 length equals 15 residues.

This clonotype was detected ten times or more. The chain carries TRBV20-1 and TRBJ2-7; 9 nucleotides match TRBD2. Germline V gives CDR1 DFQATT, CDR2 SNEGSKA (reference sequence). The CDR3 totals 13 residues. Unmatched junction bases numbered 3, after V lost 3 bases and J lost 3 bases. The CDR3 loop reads CSARTSGLYEQYF. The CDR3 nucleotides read TGCAGTGCTAGGACTAGCGGACTCTACGAGCAGTACTTC.

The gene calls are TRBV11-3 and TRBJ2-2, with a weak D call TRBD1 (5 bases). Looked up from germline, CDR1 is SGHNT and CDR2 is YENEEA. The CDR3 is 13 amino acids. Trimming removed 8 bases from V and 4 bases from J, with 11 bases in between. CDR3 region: CASSQGPTGELFF. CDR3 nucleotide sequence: TGTGCCAGCTCCCAGGGTCCCACCGGGGAGCTGTTTTTT.

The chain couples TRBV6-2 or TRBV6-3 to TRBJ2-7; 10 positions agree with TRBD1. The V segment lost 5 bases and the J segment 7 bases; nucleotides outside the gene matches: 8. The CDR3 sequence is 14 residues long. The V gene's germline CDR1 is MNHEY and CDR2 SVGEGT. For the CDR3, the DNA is TGTGCCAGCAGTAAGACAGGGGGCTCTTTTGAGCAGTACTTC. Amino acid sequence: CASSKTGGSFEQYF.

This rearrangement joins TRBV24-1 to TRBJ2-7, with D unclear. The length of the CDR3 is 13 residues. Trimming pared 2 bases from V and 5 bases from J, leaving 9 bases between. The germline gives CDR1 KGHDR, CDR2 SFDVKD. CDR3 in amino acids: CATSDWRGDEQYF. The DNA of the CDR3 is TGTGCCACCAGTGATTGGAGAGGAGACGAGCAGTACTTC.